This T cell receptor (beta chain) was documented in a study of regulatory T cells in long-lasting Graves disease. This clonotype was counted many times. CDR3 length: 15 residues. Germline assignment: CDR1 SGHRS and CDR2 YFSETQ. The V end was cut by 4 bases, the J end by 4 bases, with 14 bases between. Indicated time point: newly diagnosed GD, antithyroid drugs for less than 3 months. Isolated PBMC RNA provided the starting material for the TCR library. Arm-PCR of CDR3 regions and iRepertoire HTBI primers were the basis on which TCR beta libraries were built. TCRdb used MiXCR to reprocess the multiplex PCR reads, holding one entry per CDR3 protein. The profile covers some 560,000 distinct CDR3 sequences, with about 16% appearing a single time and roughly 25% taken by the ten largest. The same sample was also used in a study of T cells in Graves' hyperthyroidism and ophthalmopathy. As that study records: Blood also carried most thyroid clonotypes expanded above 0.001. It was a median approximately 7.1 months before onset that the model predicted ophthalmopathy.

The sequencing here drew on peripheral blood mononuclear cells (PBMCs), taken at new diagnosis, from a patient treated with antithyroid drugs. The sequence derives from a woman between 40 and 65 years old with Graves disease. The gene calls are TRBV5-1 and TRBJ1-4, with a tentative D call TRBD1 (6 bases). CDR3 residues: CASSALTGFNEKLFF. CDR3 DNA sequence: TGCGCCAGCAGCGCCTTAACAGGGTTTAATGAAAAACTGTTTTTT.